These 15 T cell receptor beta chains originate from one sample sequenced in a study of CD8+ T cells in alopecia areata. The authors extracted RNA and reverse transcribed it into cDNA as the sequencing template. Assay: immunoSEQ multiplex PCR; the TCRdb copy retains only in-frame clones and omits some. The data show 25,000 to 40,000 clones, around three quarters seen once. Sequenced: NKG2D-low CD8+ T cells sorted from blood. These receptors came from a human donor with alopecia areata.

This sequence joins TRBV28 and TRBJ2-5; 9 bases align to TRBD2. The CDR3 totals 18 residues. With 4 bases clipped from V and 0 bases from J, the junction kept 12 bases outside the gene matches. Germline V lookup: CDR1 MDHEN, CDR2 SYDVKM. The CDR3 region is CASSSGLAGFSYQETQYF. CDR3 coding DNA: TGTGCCAGCAGTTCAGGTCTAGCGGGGTTTAGCTACCAAGAGACCCAGTACTTC.

This chain uses TRBV7-6 with TRBJ2-1, with 12 bases that match TRBD2. Germline CDR1 SGHVS, CDR2 FNYEAQ. V shed 8 bases and J 3 bases; nucleotides not matched to a gene: 5. The CDR3 runs 15 residues. The CDR3 spells CASYPTSGSYNEQFF. The CDR3 bases are TGTGCCAGCTACCCGACTAGCGGGAGCTACAATGAGCAGTTCTTC.

J is TRBJ2-7 and V is TRBV4-1; 7 bases match TRBD2. Unmatched junction bases numbered 6, after V lost 0 bases and J lost 4 bases. Per germline, CDR1 MGHRA and CDR2 YSYEKL. The CDR3 has 15 residues. The CDR3 nucleotides are TGCGCCAGCAGCCAAGACCGGACTAGTTCGTACGAGCAGTACTTC. Its protein product is CASSQDRTSSYEQYF.

This chain joins TRBV27 and TRBJ1-5; D gene uncertain. The germline V and J ends were trimmed by 5 bases and 6 bases, with 17 bases remaining between them. The CDR3 covers 15 residues. CDR1 MNHEY and CDR2 SMNVEV come from the germline V gene (reference sequence). CDR3 protein: CASSPGVIRGQPQHF. The CDR3 DNA reads as TGTGCCAGCAGTCCCGGAGTCATACGGGGTCAGCCCCAGCATTTT.

V is TRBV10-3 and J is TRBJ2-3; tentatively, D is TRBD2 (5 bases). V lost 0 bases and J lost 2, with 9 bases in between. The V gene's germline CDR1 is ENHRY and CDR2 SYGVKD. The CDR3 loop spans 15 amino acids. As DNA, the CDR3 is TGTGCCATCAGTGAGTCAGAGAGGGACACAGATACGCAGTATTTT. It encodes CAISESERDTDTQYF.

The sample holds one count of this clone. V gene TRBV14 combines with J gene TRBJ2-1; no definite D call. Trimming pared 2 bases from V and 5 bases from J, leaving 10 bases between. In germline, CDR1 is SGHDN, CDR2 FVKESK. The CDR3 loop spans 14 amino acids. This CDR3 reads CASSQFGGNNEQFF. The CDR3 DNA reads as TGTGCCAGCAGCCAATTCGGTGGGAACAATGAGCAGTTCTTC.

The table lists this clone with a few counts. The chain joins TRBV6-4 to TRBJ2-3, with TRBD2 identical over 7 bases. V was pared by 8 bases and J by 1 base, with 9 bases of the junction left unmatched. This CDR3 is built from 15 residues. Germline values: CDR1 MRHNA, CDR2 SNTAGT. CDR3 protein: CASSSAAGGTDTQYF. The CDR3 nucleotides read TGTGCCAGCTCCTCGGCCGCGGGGGGCACAGATACGCAGTATTTT.

This clone appeared a single time. This rearrangement joins TRBV27 to TRBJ2-1; 11 nucleotides align to TRBD2. From germline, CDR1 is MNHEY and CDR2 SMNVEV (reference sequence). The ends lost 6 bases at V and 10 bases at J; junction bases unmatched: 14. The length of the CDR3 is 16 residues. This CDR3 is CASSSILAGGEGEQFF. The CDR3 DNA reads TGTGCCAGCAGCTCGATCCTAGCGGGAGGTGAGGGGGAGCAGTTCTTC.

The chain is built from TRBV4-1 and TRBJ2-1, with 7 bases fitting TRBD2. The CDR3 is made up of 13 amino acids. V was clipped by 4 bases and J by 7 bases; unmatched bases: 4. Germline values: CDR1 MGHRA, CDR2 YSYEKL. CDR3 nucleotides: TGCGCCAGCAGCCCGACCGGGGGGAATGAGCAGTTCTTC. As protein: CASSPTGGNEQFF.

The chain carries TRBV28 and TRBJ1-5; D is ambiguous. Germline-derived CDR1 and CDR2 are MDHEN and SYDVKM. The V end was cut by 2 bases, the J end by 4 bases, with 12 bases between. The CDR3 runs 15 residues. In DNA, the CDR3 is TGTGCCAGCAGTTTAAACTCCGCGGGAAATCAGCCCCAGCATTTT. This gives the protein CASSLNSAGNQPQHF. The full variable domain, completed using reference TRBV28 and TRBJ1-5, is DVKVTQSSRYLVKRTGEKVFLECVQDMDHENMFWYRQDPGLGLRLIYFSYDVKMKEKGDIPEGYSVSREKKERFSLILESASTNQTSMYLCASSLNSAGNQPQHFGDGTRLSIL.

The J gene is TRBJ1-2, the V gene TRBV7-2, with D uncertain. Germline V gene data show CDR1 as SGHTA and CDR2 as FQGNSA. The CDR3 is 14 residues long. V was trimmed by 0 bases and J by 4 bases, leaving 9 bases between them. The CDR3: CASSLATGAYGYTF. CDR3 coding DNA: TGTGCCAGCAGCTTAGCGACGGGAGCCTATGGCTACACCTTC. Drawing the rest from reference TRBV7-2 and TRBJ1-2, the complete variable domain is GAGVSQSPSNKVTEKGKDVELRCDPISGHTALYWYRQSLGQGLEFLIYFQGNSAPDKSGLPSDRFSAERTGGSVSTLTIQRTQQEDSAVYLCASSLATGAYGYTFGSGTRLTVV.

This chain's CDR3 is CASSQRTGGSYEQYF. The CDR3 nucleotides are TGCGCCAGCAGCCAGAGGACAGGGGGATCGTACGAGCAGTACTTC. The chain is built from TRBV4-1 and TRBJ2-7; the match to TRBD1 covers 10 bases. Trimming at V came to 3 bases and at J to 4 bases, leaving 6 bases not matched to a gene. There are 15 residues in the CDR3. Germline assignment: CDR1 MGHRA and CDR2 YSYEKL.

The V gene is TRBV27, the J gene TRBJ2-1; 9 bases align to TRBD2. V gave up 1 base and J gave up 6 bases; unmatched junction bases: 7. In germline, CDR1 is MNHEY, CDR2 SMNVEV (reference sequence). The CDR3 extends over 16 amino acids. The CDR3 sequence is CASSLFGSGGTNEQFF. The CDR3 DNA sequence: TGTGCCAGCAGTTTATTTGGTAGCGGGGGAACCAATGAGCAGTTCTTC.

This clone was counted once. The genes are TRBV29-1 and TRBJ2-7; TRBD1 might be the D (6 bases). Germline V CDR1 and CDR2: SQVTM, ANQGSEA. The V end was cut by 2 bases, the J end by 4 bases, with 12 bases between. The CDR3 is made up of 13 amino acids. The CDR3 spells CSVEKGQSYEQYF. CDR3 coding DNA: TGCAGCGTTGAAAAAGGACAGTCTTACGAGCAGTACTTC.

The chain employs TRBV5-1 and TRBJ1-6, with D tentatively TRBD1 (6 bases). The CDR3 loop spans 15 amino acids. Germline-derived CDR1 and CDR2 are SGHRS and YFSETQ. The V gene lost 6 bases and the J gene lost 9 bases, with 19 bases spanning the gap. CDR3: CASTQQGVKISPLHF. Here the CDR3 DNA reads TGCGCCAGCACCCAACAGGGAGTAAAAATTTCACCCCTCCACTTT.